This entry is about one TCR beta chain. Its antigen is unknown. The CDR3 runs to 15 residues. In germline, CDR1 is SQVTM, CDR2 ANQGSEA. V shed 6 bases and J shed 2 bases, with 19 bases lying between them. The data stem from a study of blood T cells in healthy people across ages. Regarding the study as a whole: Those diversity estimates obtained from one million T cells were thought to be underestimates. Donors of long life had a larger count of naive CD4+ cells and greater diversity than aged donors.

For the second PCR, which ran for about 6 to 11 cycles, a sample-barcoded 5' primer and a J-beta primer mix were used. Each of the samples gave a minimum of 2.5 million paired-end reads that contained CDR3. Via MiXCR, TCRdb re-called the 5' RACE reads, giving one row per CDR3 protein. The repertoire holds roughly 500,000 distinct CDR3 sequences, approximately 30% seen once, with approximately 17% in the top ten. The V and J genes are TRBV29-1 and TRBJ1-1, with D unresolved. The TCR comes from a woman in her sixties or seventies in good health. Sequenced: blood. This CDR3 is CSVSGRVRDNTEAFF. In nucleotides, the CDR3 is TGCAGCGTCTCCGGGCGGGTACGGGATAACACTGAAGCTTTCTTT.